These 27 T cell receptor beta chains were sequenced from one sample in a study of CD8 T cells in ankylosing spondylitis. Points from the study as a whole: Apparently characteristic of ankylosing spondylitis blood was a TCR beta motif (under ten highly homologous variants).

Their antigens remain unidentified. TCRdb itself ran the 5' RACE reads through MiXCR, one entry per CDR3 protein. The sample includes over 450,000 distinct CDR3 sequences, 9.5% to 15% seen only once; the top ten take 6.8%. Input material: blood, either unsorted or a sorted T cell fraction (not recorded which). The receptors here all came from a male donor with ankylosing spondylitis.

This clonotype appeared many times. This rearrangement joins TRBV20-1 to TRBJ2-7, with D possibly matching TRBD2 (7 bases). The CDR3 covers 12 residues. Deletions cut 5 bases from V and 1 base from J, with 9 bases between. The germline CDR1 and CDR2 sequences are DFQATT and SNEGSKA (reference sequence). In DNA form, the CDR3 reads TGCAGTGCTGGGGGGGCTTCCTACGAGCAGTACTTC. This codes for CSAGGASYEQYF.

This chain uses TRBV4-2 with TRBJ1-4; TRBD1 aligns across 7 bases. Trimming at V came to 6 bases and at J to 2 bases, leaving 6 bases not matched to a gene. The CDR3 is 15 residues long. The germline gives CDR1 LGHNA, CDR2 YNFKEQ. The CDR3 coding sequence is TGTGCCAGCAGTCCTACCAGGGGGACTAATGAAAAACTGTTTTTT. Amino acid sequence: CASSPTRGTNEKLFF.

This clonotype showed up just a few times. The CDR3 nucleotides read TGTGCCACCAGTGATCTGACTAGCGGGGGGGACAATGAGCAGTTCTTC. Its protein product is CATSDLTSGGDNEQFF. This sequence joins TRBV24-1 and TRBJ2-1; 14 bases match TRBD2. The V gene end was trimmed by 3 bases and the J gene end by 5 bases; junction bases not matched to a gene: 2. The CDR3 contains 16 residues. Germline V gene lookup returns CDR1 KGHDR and CDR2 SFDVKD.

Here the CDR3 DNA reads TGTGCCAGCAGCTCCTCCAGGGGACCGGGTCGGGTGAACACCGGGGAGCTGTTTTTT. It translates to CASSSSRGPGRVNTGELFF. This chain links TRBV11-1 with TRBJ2-2; TRBD1 is a possible D gene (6 bases). The CDR3 totals 19 residues. Germline V gene data show CDR1 as SGHAT and CDR2 as FQDESV (reference sequence). Trimming removed 4 bases from V and 1 base from J, with 22 bases in between.

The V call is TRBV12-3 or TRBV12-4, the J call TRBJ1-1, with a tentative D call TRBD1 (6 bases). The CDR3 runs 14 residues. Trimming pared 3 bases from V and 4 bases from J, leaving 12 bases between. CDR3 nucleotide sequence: TGTGCCAGCAGTTTTACAGGGCGAGGCACTGAAGCTTTCTTT. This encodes CASSFTGRGTEAFF.

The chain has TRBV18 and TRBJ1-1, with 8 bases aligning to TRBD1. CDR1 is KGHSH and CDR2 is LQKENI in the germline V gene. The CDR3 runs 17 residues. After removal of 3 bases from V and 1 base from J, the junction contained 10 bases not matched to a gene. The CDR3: CASSPQTGEDGNTEAFF. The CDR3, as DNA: TGTGCCAGCTCACCCCAGACAGGGGAGGACGGGAACACTGAAGCTTTCTTT.

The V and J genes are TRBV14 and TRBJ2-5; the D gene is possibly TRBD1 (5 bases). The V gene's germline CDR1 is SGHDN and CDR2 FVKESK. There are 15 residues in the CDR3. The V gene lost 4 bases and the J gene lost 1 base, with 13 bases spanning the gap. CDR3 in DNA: TGTGCCAGCAGCCCCCTCAGGGCAACCCAAGAGACCCAGTACTTC. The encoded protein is CASSPLRATQETQYF.

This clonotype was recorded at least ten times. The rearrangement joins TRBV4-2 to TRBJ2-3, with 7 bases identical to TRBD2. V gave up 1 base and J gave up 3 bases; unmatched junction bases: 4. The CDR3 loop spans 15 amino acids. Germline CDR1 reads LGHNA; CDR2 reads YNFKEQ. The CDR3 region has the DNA TGTGCCAGCAGCCAAGTAGCGGGCGAAACAGATACGCAGTATTTT. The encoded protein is CASSQVAGETDTQYF.

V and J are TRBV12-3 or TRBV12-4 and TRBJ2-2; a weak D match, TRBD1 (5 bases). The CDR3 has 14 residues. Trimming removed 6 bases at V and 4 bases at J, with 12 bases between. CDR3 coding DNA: TGTGCCAGCAGCCTCACAGGCCTCACCGGGGAGCTGTTTTTT. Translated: CASSLTGLTGELFF.

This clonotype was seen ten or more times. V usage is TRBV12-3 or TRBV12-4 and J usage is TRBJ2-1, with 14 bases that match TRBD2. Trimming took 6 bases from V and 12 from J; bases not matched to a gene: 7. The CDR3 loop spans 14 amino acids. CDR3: CASSPGTSGRRQFF. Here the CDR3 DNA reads TGTGCCAGCAGCCCCGGGACTAGCGGGAGAAGGCAGTTCTTC.

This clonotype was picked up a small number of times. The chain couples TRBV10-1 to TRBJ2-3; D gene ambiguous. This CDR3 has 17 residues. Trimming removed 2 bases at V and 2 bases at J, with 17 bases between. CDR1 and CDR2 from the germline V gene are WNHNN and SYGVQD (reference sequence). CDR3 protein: CASSENGLVPDTDTQYF. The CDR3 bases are TGCGCCAGCAGTGAGAATGGGCTAGTTCCGGACACAGATACGCAGTATTTT.

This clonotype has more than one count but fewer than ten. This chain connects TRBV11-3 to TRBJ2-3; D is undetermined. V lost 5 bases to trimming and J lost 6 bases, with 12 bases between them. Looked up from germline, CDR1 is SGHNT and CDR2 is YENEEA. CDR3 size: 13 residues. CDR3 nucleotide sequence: TGTGCCAGCAGCGTACGGCAGGAGGATACGCAGTATTTT. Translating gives CASSVRQEDTQYF.

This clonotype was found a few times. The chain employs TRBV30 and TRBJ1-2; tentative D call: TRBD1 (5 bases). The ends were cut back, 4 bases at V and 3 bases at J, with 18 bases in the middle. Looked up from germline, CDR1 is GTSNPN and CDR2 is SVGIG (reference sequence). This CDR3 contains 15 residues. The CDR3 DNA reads TGTGCCTGGACTCTAGGAGACAGACGATACTATGGCTACACCTTC. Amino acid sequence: CAWTLGDRRYYGYTF. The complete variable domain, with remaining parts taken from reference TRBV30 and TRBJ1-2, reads SQTIHQWPATLVQPVGSPLSLECTVEGTSNPNLYWYRQAAGRGLQLLFYSVGIGQISSEVPQNLSASRPQDRQFILSSKKLLLSDSGFYLCAWTLGDRRYYGYTFGSGTRLTVV.

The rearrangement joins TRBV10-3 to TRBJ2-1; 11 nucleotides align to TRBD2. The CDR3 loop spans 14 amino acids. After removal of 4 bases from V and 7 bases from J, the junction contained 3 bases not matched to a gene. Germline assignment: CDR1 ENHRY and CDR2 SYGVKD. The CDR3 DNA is TGTGCCATCAGTGTAGCGGGAGGGGCTAATGAGCAGTTCTTC. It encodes CAISVAGGANEQFF.

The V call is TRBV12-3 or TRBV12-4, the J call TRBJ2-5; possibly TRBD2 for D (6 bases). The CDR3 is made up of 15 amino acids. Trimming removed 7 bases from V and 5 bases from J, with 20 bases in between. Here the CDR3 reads CASILGLALAETQYF. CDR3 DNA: TGTGCCAGCATCCTGGGACTTGCCCTAGCGGAGACCCAGTACTTC.

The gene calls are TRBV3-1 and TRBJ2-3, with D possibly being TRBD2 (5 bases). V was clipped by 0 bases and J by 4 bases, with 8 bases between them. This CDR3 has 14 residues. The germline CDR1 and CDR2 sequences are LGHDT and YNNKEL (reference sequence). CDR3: CASSQEGGPDTQYF. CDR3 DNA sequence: TGTGCCAGCAGCCAAGAAGGAGGCCCAGATACGCAGTATTTT.

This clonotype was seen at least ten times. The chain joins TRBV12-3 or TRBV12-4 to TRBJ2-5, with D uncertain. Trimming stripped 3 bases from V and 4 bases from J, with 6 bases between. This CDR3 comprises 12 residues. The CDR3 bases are TGTGCCAGCAGTTTCTCCAGAGAGACCCAGTACTTC. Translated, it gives CASSFSRETQYF.

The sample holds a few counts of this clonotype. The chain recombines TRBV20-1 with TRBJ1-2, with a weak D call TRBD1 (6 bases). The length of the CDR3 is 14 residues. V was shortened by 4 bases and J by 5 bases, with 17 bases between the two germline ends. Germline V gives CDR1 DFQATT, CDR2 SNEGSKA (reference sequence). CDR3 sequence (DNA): TGCAGTGCTACTTCCCCAGGGGCGAGGTATGGCTACACCTTC. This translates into CSATSPGARYGYTF.

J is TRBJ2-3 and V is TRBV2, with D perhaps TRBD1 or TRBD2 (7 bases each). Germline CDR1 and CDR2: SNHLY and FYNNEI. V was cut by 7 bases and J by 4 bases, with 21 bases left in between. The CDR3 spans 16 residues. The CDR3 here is CASTSREGAPPDTQYF. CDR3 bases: TGTGCCAGCACCTCGAGGGAGGGGGCGCCCCCAGATACGCAGTATTTT. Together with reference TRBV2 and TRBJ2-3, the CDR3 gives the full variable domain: EPEVTQTPSHQVTQMGQEVILRCVPISNHLYFYWYRQILGQKVEFLVSFYNNEISEKSEIFDDQFSVERPDGSNFTLKIRSTKLEDSAMYFCASTSREGAPPDTQYFGPGTRLTVL.

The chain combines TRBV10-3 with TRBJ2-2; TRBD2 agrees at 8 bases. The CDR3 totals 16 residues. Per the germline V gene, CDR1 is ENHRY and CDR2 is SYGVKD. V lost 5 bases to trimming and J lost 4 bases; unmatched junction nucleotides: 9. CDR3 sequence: CAISRVDSGTTGELFF. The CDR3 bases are TGTGCCATCAGTAGGGTGGATAGCGGGACCACCGGGGAGCTGTTTTTT.

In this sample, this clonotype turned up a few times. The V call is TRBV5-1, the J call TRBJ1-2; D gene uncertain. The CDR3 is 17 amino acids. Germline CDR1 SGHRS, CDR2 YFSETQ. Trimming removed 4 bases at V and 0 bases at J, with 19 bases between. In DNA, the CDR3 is TGCGCCAGCAGCAATATTGAAAGGGCCGATACTAACTATGGCTACACCTTC. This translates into CASSNIERADTNYGYTF.

The CDR3 DNA reads as TGTGCCAGCAGCTTATCGAACAGGGGCCTGTTCTTC. Translated, it gives CASSLSNRGLFF. The chain has TRBV11-2 and TRBJ2-1, with 7 bases lining up with TRBD1. There are 12 residues in the CDR3. V gave up 2 bases and J gave up 15 bases; unmatched junction bases: 7. Germline V gene sequence: CDR1 SGHAT, CDR2 FQNNGV.

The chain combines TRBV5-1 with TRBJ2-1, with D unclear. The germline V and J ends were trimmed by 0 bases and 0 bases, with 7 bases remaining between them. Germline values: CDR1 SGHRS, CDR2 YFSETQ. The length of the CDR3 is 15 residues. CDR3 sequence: CASSLVSNSYNEQFF. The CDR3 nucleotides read TGCGCCAGCAGCTTGGTATCGAACTCCTACAATGAGCAGTTCTTC.

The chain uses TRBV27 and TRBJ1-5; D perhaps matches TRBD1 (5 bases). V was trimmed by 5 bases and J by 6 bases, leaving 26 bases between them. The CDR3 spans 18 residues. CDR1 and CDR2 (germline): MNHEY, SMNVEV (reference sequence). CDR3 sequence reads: CASSSLGYGTRAVQPQHF. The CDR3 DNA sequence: TGTGCCAGCAGTAGCTTGGGATACGGGACGAGGGCTGTTCAGCCCCAGCATTTT.

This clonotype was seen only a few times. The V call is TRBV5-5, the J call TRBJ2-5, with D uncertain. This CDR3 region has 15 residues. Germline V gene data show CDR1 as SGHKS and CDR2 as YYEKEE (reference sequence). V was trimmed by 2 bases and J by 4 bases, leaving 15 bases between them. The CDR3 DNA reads TGTGCCAGCAGCTTTCTCAGTGATCGAAGAGAGACCCAGTACTTC. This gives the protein CASSFLSDRRETQYF.

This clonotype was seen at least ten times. The CDR3 region is CSVRTGPSNEQFF. The CDR3 DNA reads as TGCAGCGTCCGGACAGGGCCCAGCAATGAGCAGTTCTTC. The chain combines TRBV29-1 with TRBJ2-1; TRBD1 agrees at 8 bases. Trimming at V came to 6 bases and at J to 6 bases, leaving 7 bases not matched to a gene. The CDR3 extends over 13 amino acids. Germline V lookup: CDR1 SQVTM, CDR2 ANQGSEA.

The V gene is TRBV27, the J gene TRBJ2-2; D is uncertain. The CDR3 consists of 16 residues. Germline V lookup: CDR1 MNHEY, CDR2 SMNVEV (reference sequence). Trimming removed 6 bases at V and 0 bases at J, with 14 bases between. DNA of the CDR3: TGTGCCAGCAGACAGAGATCTTACTCGAACACCGGGGAGCTGTTTTTT. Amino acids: CASRQRSYSNTGELFF.